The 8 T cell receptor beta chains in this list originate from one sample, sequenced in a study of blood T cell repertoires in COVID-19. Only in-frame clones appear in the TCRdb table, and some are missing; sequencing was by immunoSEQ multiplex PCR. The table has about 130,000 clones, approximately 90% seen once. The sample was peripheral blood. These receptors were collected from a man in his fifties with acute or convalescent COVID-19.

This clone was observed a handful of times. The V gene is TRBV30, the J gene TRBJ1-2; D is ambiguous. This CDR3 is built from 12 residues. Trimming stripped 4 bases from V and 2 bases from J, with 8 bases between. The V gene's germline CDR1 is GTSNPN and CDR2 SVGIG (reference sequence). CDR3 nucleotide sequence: TGTGCCTGGACCCCAGGAAACTATGGCTACACCTTC. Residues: CAWTPGNYGYTF. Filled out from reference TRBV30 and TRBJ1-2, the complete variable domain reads SQTIHQWPATLVQPVGSPLSLECTVEGTSNPNLYWYRQAAGRGLQLLFYSVGIGQISSEVPQNLSASRPQDRQFILSSKKLLLSDSGFYLCAWTPGNYGYTFGSGTRLTVV.

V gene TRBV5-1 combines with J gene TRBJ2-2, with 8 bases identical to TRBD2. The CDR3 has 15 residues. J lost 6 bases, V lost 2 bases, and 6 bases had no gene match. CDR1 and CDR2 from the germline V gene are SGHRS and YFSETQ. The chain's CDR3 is CASSFRAGGPGELFF. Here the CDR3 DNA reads TGCGCCAGCAGCTTTAGGGCGGGAGGCCCCGGGGAGCTGTTTTTT.

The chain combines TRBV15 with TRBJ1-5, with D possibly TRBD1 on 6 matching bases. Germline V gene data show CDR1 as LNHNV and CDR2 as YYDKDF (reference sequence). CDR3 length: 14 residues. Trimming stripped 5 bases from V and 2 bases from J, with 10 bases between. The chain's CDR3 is CATSGGAGNQPQHF. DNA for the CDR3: TGTGCCACCAGCGGGGGCGCGGGCAATCAGCCCCAGCATTTT.

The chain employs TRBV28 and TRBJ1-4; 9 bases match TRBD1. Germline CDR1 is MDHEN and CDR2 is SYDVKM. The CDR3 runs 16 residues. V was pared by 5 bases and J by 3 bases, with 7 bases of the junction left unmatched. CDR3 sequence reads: CASSRTGESANEKLFF. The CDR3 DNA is TGTGCCAGCAGTAGGACAGGGGAGAGTGCTAATGAAAAACTGTTTTTT.

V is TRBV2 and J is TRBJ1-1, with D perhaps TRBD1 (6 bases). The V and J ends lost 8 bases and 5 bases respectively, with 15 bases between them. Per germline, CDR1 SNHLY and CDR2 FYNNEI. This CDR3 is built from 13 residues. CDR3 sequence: CASGEDSSTEAFF. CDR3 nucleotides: TGTGCCAGCGGAGAGGACAGCTCAACTGAAGCTTTCTTT.

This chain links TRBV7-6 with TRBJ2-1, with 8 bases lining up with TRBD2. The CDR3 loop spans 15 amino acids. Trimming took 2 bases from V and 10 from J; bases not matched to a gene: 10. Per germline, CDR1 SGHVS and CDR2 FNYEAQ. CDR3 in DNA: TGTGCCAGCAGCTTACTAAGCGGGAGCGTCACCGAGCAGTTCTTC. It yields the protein CASSLLSGSVTEQFF. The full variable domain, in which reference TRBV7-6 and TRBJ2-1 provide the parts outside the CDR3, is GAGVSQSPRYKVTKRGQDVALRCDPISGHVSLYWYRQALGQGPEFLTYFNYEAQQDKSGLPNDRFSAERPEGSISTLTIQRTEQRDSAMYRCASSLLSGSVTEQFFGPGTRLTVL.

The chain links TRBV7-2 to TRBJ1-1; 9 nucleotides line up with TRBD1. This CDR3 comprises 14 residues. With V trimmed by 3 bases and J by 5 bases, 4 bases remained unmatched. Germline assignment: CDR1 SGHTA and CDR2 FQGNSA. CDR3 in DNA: TGTGCCAGCAGCTTTCGACAGGGGGGGACTGAAGCTTTCTTT. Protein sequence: CASSFRQGGTEAFF.

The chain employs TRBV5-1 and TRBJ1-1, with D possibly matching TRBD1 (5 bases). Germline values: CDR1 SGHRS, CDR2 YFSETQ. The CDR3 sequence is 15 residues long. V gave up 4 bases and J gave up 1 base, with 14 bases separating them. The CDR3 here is CASSQRAGGNTEAFF. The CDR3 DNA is TGCGCCAGCAGCCAACGAGCGGGGGGGAACACTGAAGCTTTCTTT.